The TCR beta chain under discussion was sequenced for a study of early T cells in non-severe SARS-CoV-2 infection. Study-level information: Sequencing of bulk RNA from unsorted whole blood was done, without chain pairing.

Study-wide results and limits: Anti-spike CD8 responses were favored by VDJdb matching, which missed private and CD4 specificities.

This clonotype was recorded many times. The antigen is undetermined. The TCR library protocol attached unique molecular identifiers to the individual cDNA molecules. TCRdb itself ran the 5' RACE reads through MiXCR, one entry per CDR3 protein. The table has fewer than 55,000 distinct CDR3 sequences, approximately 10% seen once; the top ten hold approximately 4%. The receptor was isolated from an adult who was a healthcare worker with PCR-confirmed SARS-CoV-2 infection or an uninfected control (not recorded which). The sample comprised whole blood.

This CDR3 is CASSYSQGPPYGYTF. The CDR3 bases are TGTGCCAGCAGTTACTCACAGGGTCCCCCCTATGGCTACACCTTC. The V call is TRBV6-6, the J call TRBJ1-2; tentative D call: TRBD1 (6 bases). This CDR3 has 15 amino acids. Germline V gene sequence: CDR1 MNHNY, CDR2 SVGAGI (reference sequence). With 0 bases removed from V and 4 bases from J, the gap between germline ends came to 12 bases.